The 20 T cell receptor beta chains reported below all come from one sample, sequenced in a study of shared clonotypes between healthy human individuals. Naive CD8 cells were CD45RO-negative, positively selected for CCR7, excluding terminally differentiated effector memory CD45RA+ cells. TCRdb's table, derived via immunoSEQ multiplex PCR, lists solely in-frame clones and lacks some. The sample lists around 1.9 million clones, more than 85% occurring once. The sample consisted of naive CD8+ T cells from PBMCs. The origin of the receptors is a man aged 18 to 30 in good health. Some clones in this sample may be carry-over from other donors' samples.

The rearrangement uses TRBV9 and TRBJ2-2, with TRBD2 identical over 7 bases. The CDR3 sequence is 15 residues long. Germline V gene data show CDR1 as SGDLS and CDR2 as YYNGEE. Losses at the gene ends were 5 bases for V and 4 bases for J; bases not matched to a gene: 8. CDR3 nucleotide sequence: TGTGCCAGCAGTCCCGGGAGGTCTTCCACCGGGGAGCTGTTTTTT. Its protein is CASSPGRSSTGELFF.

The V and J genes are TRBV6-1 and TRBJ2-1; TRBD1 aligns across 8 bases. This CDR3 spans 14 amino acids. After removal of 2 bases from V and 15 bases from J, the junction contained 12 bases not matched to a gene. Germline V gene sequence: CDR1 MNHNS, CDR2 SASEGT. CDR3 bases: TGTGCCAGCAGTGAAATAGGGCAGGGGGCTTTGCGGTTCTTC. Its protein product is CASSEIGQGALRFF.

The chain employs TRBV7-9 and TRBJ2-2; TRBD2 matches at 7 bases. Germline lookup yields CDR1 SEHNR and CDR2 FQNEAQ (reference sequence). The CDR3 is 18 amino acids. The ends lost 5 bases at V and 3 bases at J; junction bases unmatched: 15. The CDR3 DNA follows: TGTGCCAGCAGCCCATTCCTTCGGGGGGATTTGTACACCGGGGAGCTGTTTTTT. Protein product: CASSPFLRGDLYTGELFF.

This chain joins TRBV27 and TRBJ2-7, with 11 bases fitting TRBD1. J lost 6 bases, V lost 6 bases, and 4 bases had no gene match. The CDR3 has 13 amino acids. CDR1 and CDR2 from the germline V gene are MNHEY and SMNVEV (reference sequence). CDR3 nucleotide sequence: TGTGCCAGCAGACTGGGACAGGGGGGCGAGCAGTACTTC. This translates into CASRLGQGGEQYF.

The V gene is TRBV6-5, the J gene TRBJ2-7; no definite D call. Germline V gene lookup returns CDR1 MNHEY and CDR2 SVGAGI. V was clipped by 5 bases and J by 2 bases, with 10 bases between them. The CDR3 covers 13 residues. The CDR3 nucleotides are TGTGCCAGCAGTCCCCCGGGTACCTACGAGCAGTACTTC. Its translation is CASSPPGTYEQYF.

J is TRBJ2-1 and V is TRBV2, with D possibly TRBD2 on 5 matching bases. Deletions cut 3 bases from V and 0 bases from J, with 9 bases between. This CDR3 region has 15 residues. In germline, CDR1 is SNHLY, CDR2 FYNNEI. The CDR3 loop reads CASSDGVPSYNEQFF. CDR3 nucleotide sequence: TGTGCCAGCAGTGACGGGGTCCCCTCCTACAATGAGCAGTTCTTC.

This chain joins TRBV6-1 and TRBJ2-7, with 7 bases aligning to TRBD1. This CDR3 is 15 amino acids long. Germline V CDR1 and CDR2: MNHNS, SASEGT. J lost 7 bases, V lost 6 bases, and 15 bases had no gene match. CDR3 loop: CASRQPGQAPGEQYF. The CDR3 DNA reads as TGTGCCAGCAGGCAACCAGGACAGGCACCGGGGGAGCAGTACTTC.

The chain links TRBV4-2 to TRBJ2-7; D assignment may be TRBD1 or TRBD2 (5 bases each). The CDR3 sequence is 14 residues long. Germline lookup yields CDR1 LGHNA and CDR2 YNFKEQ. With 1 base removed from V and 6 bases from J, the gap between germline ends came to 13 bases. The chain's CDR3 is CASSQGGFIGEQYF. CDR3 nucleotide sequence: TGTGCCAGCAGCCAAGGGGGGTTCATCGGCGAGCAGTACTTC.

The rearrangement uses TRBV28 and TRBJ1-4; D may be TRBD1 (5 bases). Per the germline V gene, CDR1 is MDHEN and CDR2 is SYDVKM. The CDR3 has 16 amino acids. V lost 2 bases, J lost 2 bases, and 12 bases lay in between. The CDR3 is CASSLGPGRTNEKLFF. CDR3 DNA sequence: TGTGCCAGCAGTTTAGGGCCAGGGAGGACTAATGAAAAACTGTTTTTT.

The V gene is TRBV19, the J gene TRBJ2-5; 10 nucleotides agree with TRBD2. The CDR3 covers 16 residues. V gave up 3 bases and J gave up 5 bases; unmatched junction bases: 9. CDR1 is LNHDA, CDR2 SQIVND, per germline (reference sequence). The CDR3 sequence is CASSIAGTSDWETQYF. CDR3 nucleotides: TGTGCCAGTAGTATTGCCGGGACTAGCGACTGGGAGACCCAGTACTTC. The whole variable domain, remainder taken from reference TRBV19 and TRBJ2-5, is DGGITQSPKYLFRKEGQNVTLSCEQNLNHDAMYWYRQDPGQGLRLIYYSQIVNDFQKGDIAEGYSVSREKKESFPLTVTSAQKNPTAFYLCASSIAGTSDWETQYFGPGTRLLVL.

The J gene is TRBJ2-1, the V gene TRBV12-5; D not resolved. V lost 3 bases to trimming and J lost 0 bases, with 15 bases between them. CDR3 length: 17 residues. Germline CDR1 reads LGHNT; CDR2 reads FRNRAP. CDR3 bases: TGTGCTAGTGGTTTTTCCCCCACGGGCAGCTCCTACAATGAGCAGTTCTTC. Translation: CASGFSPTGSSYNEQFF.

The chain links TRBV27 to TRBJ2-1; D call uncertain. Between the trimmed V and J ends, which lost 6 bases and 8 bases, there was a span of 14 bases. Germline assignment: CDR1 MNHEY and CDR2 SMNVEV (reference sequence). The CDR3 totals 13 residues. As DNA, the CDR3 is TGTGCCAGCAGCCCCGCCGGCAGCTATGAGCAGTTCTTC. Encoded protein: CASSPAGSYEQFF.

CDR3 amino acids: CASSLGYSSTDTQYF. DNA of the CDR3: TGTGCCAGCAGCTTAGGGTACAGCAGCACAGATACGCAGTATTTT. The rearrangement uses TRBV7-8 and TRBJ2-3; D is unclear. Trimming took off 1 base at V and 0 bases at J, with 8 bases between the two ends. The CDR3 loop spans 15 amino acids. Germline V gene sequence: CDR1 SGHVS, CDR2 FQNEAQ.

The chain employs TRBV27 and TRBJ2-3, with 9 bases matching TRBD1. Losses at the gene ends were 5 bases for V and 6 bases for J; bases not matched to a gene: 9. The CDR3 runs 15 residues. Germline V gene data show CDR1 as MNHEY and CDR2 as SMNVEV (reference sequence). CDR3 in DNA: TGTGCCAGCAGTCCCCGGACGGGACAGGGTGATACGCAGTATTTT. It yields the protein CASSPRTGQGDTQYF.

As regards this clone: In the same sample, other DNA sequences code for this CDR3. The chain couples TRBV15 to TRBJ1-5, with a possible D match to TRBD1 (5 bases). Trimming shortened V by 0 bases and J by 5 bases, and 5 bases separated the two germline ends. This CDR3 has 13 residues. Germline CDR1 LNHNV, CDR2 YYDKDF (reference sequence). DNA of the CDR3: TGTGCCACCAGCAGAGACAGGGATCAGCCCCAGCATTTT. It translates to CATSRDRDQPQHF.

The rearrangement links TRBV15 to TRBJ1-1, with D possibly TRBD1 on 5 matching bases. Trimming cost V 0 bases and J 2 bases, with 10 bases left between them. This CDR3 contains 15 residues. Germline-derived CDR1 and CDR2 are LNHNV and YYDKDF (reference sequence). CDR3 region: CATSRDLGDNTEAFF. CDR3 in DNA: TGTGCCACCAGCAGAGATCTGGGGGACAACACTGAAGCTTTCTTT.

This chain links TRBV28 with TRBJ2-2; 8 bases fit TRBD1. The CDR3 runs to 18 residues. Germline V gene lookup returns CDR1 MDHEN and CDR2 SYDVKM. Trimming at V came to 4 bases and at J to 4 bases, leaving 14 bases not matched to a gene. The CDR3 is CASSSPTGRTGRTGELFF. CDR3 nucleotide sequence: TGTGCCAGCAGTTCACCTACGGGCCGGACAGGGCGCACCGGGGAGCTGTTTTTT.

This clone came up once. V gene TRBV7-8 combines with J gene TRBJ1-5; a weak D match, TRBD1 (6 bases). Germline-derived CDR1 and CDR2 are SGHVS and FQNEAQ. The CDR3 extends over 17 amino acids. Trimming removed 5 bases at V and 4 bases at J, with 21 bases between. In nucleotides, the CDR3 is TGTGCCAGCAGCCACCTCGGACAGTTCCTTCGTAATCAGCCCCAGCATTTT. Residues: CASSHLGQFLRNQPQHF.

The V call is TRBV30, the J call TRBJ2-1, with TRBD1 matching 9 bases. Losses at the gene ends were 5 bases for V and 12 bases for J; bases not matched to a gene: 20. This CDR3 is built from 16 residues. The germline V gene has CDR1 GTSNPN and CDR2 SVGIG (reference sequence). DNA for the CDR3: TGTGCCTGGTTCGACCCCCCGGGACAGGGAGATGTTGGGCAGTTCTTC. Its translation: CAWFDPPGQGDVGQFF.

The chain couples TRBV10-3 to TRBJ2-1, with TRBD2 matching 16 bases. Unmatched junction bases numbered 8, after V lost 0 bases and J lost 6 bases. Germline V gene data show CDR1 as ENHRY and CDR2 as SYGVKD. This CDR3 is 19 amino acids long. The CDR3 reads CAISESRGLAGGTINEQFF. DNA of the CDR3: TGTGCCATCAGTGAGTCTAGGGGACTAGCGGGAGGGACAATCAATGAGCAGTTCTTC.